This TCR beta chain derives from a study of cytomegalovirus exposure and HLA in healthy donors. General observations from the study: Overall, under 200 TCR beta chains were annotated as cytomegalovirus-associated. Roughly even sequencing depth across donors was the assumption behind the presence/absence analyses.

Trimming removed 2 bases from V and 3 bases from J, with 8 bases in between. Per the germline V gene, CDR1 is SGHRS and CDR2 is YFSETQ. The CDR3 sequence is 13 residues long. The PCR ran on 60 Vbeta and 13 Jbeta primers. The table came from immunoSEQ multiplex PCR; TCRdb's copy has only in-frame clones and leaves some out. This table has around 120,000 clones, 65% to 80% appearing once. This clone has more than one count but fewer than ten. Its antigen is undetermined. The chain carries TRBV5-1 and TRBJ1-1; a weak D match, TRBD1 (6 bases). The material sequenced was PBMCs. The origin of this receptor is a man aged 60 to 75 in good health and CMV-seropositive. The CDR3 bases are TGCGCCAGCAGCTTACACAGGGACACTGAAGCTTTCTTT. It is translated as CASSLHRDTEAFF.